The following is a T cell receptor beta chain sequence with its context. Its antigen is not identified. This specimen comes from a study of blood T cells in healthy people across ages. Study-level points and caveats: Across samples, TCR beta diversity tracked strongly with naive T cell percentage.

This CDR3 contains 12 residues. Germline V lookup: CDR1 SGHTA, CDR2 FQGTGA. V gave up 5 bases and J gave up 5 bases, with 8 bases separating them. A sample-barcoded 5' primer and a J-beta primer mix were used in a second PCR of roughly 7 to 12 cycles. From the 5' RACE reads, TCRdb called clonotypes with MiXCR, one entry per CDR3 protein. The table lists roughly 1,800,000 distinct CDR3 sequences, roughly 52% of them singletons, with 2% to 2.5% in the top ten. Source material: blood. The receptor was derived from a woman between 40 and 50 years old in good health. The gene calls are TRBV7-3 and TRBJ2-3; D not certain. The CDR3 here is CASSTPGDTQYF. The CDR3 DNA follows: TGTGCCAGCAGCACGCCGGGAGATACGCAGTATTTT.